This TCR beta chain was profiled in a study of T cell clones after liver transplantation. Study-wide context: Samples came from ITN030ST, which attempted immunosuppression withdrawal within 2 years of liver transplantation. TCRbeta sequencing after a pre-transplant mixed lymphocyte reaction identified graft-donor-reactive clones, later tracked in post-transplant blood. General observations from the study: Post-transplant, graft-donor-reactive CD4 TCRbeta sequences in blood dropped significantly in 5 of 8 subjects. In a couple of subjects, few donor cells limited the measurable donor-reactive repertoire.

On this clone: The antigen remains undetermined.

TCRdb's copy holds only in-frame clones and misses some; the assay was immunoSEQ multiplex PCR. Of 70,000 to 80,000 clones in the sample, 90% were seen once. This TCR came from a human donor who received a liver transplant. The source was CD4+ T cells from blood, collected before liver transplant.

This chain's CDR3 is CASSLSDSTDTQYF. CDR3 in DNA: TGCGCCAGCAGCTTGTCCGACAGCACAGATACGCAGTATTTT. V and J are TRBV5-1 and TRBJ2-3; D is undetermined. The CDR3 extends over 14 amino acids. Deletions cut 1 base from V and 0 bases from J, with 6 bases between. Germline V gene sequence: CDR1 SGHRS, CDR2 YFSETQ. The full variable domain, in which reference TRBV5-1 and TRBJ2-3 provide the parts outside the CDR3, is KAGVTQTPRYLIKTRGQQVTLSCSPISGHRSVSWYQQTPGQGLQFLFEYFSETQRNKGNFPGRFSGRQFSNSRSEMNVSTLELGDSALYLCASSLSDSTDTQYFGPGTRLTVL.